This TCR beta chain comes out of a study of metastatic and nonmetastatic thyroid tumors. Study-level information: For malignant and benign thyroid patients, tumor or nodule tissue and blood were the sources whose repertoires were compared. Study conclusions and caveats: Benign nodules reportedly had significantly lower TCR beta diversity than malignant thyroid tumors in blood and tumor.

Patients underwent thyroid surgery, and none had received any treatment before it. Methods used by the authors: Between-group CDR3 differences, defined by clinicopathological status, yielded a distant-metastasis classifier for papillary thyroid cancer. Through MiXCR, TCRdb re-clonotyped the PCR reads. The authors' filters were not applied to this entry. This sample has 10,000 to 12,000 clones; 25% to 35% occur once, and the top ten carry about 11%. Looked up from germline, CDR1 is DFQATT and CDR2 is SNEGSKA (reference sequence). Trimming took off 0 bases at V and 7 bases at J, with 19 bases between the two ends. The CDR3 totals 16 residues. Judged by abundance, this clone is medium-sized. Its antigen remains unidentified.

The chain employs TRBV20-1 and TRBJ1-5; weak D call: TRBD1 (5 bases). Sequencing input: tumor tissue. The receptor was isolated from a male donor with papillary thyroid cancer or a benign thyroid nodule (not recorded which). Some clones in this sample may be carry-over from other donors' samples. The CDR3, as DNA: TGCAGTGCTAGAGATCCCAGACGACCGGAGGGGCAGCCCCAGCATTTT. This codes for CSARDPRRPEGQPQHF.